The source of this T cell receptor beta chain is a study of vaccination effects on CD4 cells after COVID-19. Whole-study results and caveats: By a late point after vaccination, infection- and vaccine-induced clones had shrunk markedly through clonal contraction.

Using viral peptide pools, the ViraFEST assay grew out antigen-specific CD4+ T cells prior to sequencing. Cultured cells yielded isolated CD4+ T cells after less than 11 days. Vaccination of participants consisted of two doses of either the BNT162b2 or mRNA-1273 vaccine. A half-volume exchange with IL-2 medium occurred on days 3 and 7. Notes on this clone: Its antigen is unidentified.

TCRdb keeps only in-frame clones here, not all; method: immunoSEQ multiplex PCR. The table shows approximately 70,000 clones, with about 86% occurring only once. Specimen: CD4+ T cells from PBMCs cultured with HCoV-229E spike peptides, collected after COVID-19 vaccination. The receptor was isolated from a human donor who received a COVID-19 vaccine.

The CDR3 here is CASSFAGTSNTGELFF. The CDR3 coding sequence is TGTGCCAGCAGTTTCGCAGGAACGTCGAACACCGGGGAGCTGTTTTTT. V gene TRBV28 combines with J gene TRBJ2-2, with D unresolved. The CDR3 loop spans 16 amino acids. The V gene lost 3 bases and the J gene lost 0 bases, with 11 bases spanning the gap. CDR1 and CDR2 from the germline V gene are MDHEN and SYDVKM. The full variable domain, completed using reference TRBV28 and TRBJ2-2, is DVKVTQSSRYLVKRTGEKVFLECVQDMDHENMFWYRQDPGLGLRLIYFSYDVKMKEKGDIPEGYSVSREKKERFSLILESASTNQTSMYLCASSFAGTSNTGELFFGEGSRLTVL.